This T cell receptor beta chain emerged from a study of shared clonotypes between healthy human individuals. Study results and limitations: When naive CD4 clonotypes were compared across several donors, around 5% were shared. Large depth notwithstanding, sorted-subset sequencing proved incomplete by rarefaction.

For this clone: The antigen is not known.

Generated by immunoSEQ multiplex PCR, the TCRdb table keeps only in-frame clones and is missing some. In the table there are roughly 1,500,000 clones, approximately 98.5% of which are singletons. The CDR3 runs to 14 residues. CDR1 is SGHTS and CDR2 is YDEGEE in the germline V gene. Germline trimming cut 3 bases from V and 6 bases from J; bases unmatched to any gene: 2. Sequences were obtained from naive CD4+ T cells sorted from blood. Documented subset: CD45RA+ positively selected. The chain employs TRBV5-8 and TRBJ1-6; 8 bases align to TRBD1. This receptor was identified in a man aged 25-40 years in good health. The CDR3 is CASSYRGSNSPLHF. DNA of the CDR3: TGTGCCAGCAGCTACAGGGGGAGTAATTCACCCCTCCACTTT.